Listed below are T cell receptor beta chains from one sample, sequenced in a study of neurological immune-mediated disorders. TCRdb reprocessed the 5' RACE reads with MiXCR, giving one entry per CDR3 protein. The table shows tens of thousands of distinct CDR3 sequences, with roughly an eighth occurring only once. The sample consisted of PBMCs. These TCRs come from a woman aged 55-70 years with HTLV-1-associated myelopathy (HAM/TSP). Both conserved end residues are part of each CDR3. Fields, in order: D gene, V gene, J gene, clone size, CDR3 length, CDR3 protein, CDR3 DNA. D genes are given only for firm matches. The size entry is marked missing in some rows and otherwise reads once, few, many or a size class.

>TRBD2|TRBV20-1|TRBJ2-7|many|14
CSASWASGSGEQYF
TGCAGTGCTAGTTGGGCTAGCGGGAGTGGCGAGCAGTACTTC
>NA|TRBV11-2|TRBJ2-6|many|18
CASSFTVSGLMGANVLTF
TGTGCCAGCAGCTTCACCGTGAGTGGCCTCATGGGGGCCAACGTCCTGACTTTC
>TRBD2|TRBV24-1|TRBJ2-1|many|15
CATSDWTSSYNEQFF
TGTGCCACCAGTGATTGGACTAGCTCCTACAATGAGCAGTTCTTC
>TRBD2|TRBV4-1|TRBJ2-1|many|20
CASSQDRSSSGRARINEQFF
TGCGCCAGCAGCCAAGACCGATCCTCTAGCGGGAGGGCGAGGATCAATGAGCAGTTCTTC
>TRBD2|TRBV20-1|TRBJ2-1|many|14
CSASELAGANEQFF
TGCAGTGCTAGTGAGCTAGCGGGAGCTAATGAGCAGTTCTTC
>NA|TRBV2|TRBJ1-5|many|14
CASSDPGRGQPQHF
TGTGCCAGCAGTGATCCGGGGAGGGGTCAGCCCCAGCATTTT
>TRBD2|TRBV20-1|TRBJ2-3|many|18
CSARVGLAGGPGTDTQYF
TGCAGTGCTAGAGTCGGACTAGCGGGAGGGCCCGGCACAGATACGCAGTATTTT
>TRBD2|TRBV7-3|TRBJ2-1|many|15
CASSLNQREGREQFF
TGTGCCAGCAGCTTAAACCAGCGGGAGGGCCGCGAGCAGTTCTTC
>NA|TRBV20-1|TRBJ1-1|many|13
CSARVRMNTEAFF
TGCAGTGCTAGGGTCAGGATGAACACTGAAGCTTTCTTT
>NA|TRBV20-1|TRBJ1-1|many|15
CSARIAVAVQTEAFF
TGCAGTGCTAGGATAGCCGTGGCAGTCCAGACTGAAGCTTTCTTT
>NA|TRBV7-9|TRBJ2-3|many|12
CASSGYTDTQYF
TGTGCCAGCAGCGGCTACACAGATACGCAGTATTTT
>NA|TRBV29-1|TRBJ1-2|many|14
CSVGRTESIGGYTF
TGCAGCGTGGGCCGGACAGAGTCGATCGGGGGCTACACCTTC
>TRBD2|TRBV28|TRBJ2-7|many|18
CASSPAGGLAGGTYEQYF
TGTGCCAGCAGTCCCGCCGGTGGACTAGCGGGAGGGACCTACGAGCAGTACTTC
>NA|TRBV7-8|TRBJ1-2|many|15
CASSLRGRPVYGYTF
TGTGCCAGCAGCTTGAGAGGGCGGCCGGTCTATGGCTACACCTTC
>TRBD2|TRBV29-1|TRBJ2-3|many|16
CSVEVLTSGRADTQYF
TGCAGCGTTGAAGTTCTCACTAGCGGGAGAGCAGATACGCAGTATTTT
>NA|TRBV10-1|TRBJ2-7|NA|12
CDSSEGGYEQYF
TGCGACAGCAGTGAAGGGGGGTACGAGCAGTACTTC
>NA|TRBV5-5|TRBJ1-3|many|16
CASSWLEGLSGNTIYF
TGTGCCAGCAGCTGGTTGGAGGGGTTATCTGGAAACACCATATATTTT
>NA|TRBV5-1|TRBJ1-4|many|15
CASSLEGSSNEKLFF
TGCGCCAGCAGCCTGGAGGGCTCGTCTAATGAAAAACTGTTTTTT
>TRBD1|TRBV6-5|TRBJ1-2|many|15
CASTLMTGGNYGYTF
TGTGCCAGCACCCTGATGACAGGGGGCAACTATGGCTACACCTTC
>NA|TRBV10-3|TRBJ2-3|many|16
CAISESRGLPTDTQYF
TGTGCCATCAGTGAGTCGAGAGGACTGCCGACAGATACGCAGTATTTT
>NA|TRBV5-1|TRBJ1-3|many|17
CASSPEPERGPGNTIYF
TGCGCCAGCAGCCCGGAACCCGAAAGGGGTCCTGGAAACACCATATATTTT
>NA|TRBV7-9|TRBJ1-1|many|12
CASQFRNTEAFF
TGTGCCAGCCAGTTCAGGAACACTGAAGCTTTCTTT
>NA|TRBV9|TRBJ2-1|many|19
CASSGTQGGGAGGGHEQFF
TGTGCCAGCAGCGGGACTCAGGGGGGGGGCGCGGGAGGCGGCCATGAGCAGTTCTTC
>TRBD1|TRBV20-1|TRBJ2-7|many|14
CSARARQGVYEQYF
TGCAGTGCTAGGGCCCGACAGGGTGTATACGAGCAGTACTTC
>NA|TRBV9|TRBJ1-4|many|15
CASSVAGSTNEKLFF
TGTGCCAGCAGCGTCGCGGGTTCAACTAATGAAAAACTGTTTTTT
>NA|TRBV4-1|TRBJ1-2|NA|15
CASSDRRRGDYGYTF
TGCGCCAGCAGCGATCGCAGGCGGGGTGACTATGGCTACACCTTC
>TRBD2|TRBV5-1|TRBJ2-3|many|14
CASRGLAGENTQYF
TGCGCCAGCAGAGGTCTAGCGGGAGAAAATACGCAGTATTTT
>TRBD2|TRBV5-1|TRBJ2-1|many|17
CASSLVVSGRVDYEQFF
TGCGCCAGCAGCTTGGTGGTTAGCGGGAGGGTCGACTATGAGCAGTTCTTC
>TRBD2|TRBV7-9|TRBJ2-5|NA|15
CASSLTSGMHETQYF
TGTGCCAGCAGCTTGACTAGCGGGATGCATGAGACCCAGTACTTC
>TRBD2|TRBV5-1|TRBJ2-1|many|15
CASSLSVGGANEQFF
TGCGCCAGCAGCTTAAGTGTGGGAGGGGCAAATGAGCAGTTCTTC
>NA|TRBV12-3/TRBV12-4|TRBJ2-7|many|13
CASRRESSYEQYF
TGTGCCAGCAGACGAGAATCGTCCTACGAGCAGTACTTC
>NA|TRBV29-1|TRBJ1-3|many|13
CSVAGLTGNTIYF
TGCAGCGTTGCGGGACTTACTGGAAACACCATATATTTT
>NA|TRBV25-1|TRBJ2-3|many|11
CASSEGDTQYF
TGTGCCAGCAGTGAAGGGGATACGCAGTATTTT
>NA|TRBV12-3/TRBV12-4|TRBJ1-1|many|12
CASTLRNTEAFF
TGTGCCAGCACCCTCCGTAACACTGAAGCTTTCTTT
>TRBD1|TRBV5-1|TRBJ2-7|many|19
CASSLEWTGAFTFSYEQYF
TGCGCCAGCAGCTTGGAATGGACAGGAGCCTTTACCTTCTCCTACGAGCAGTACTTC
>TRBD2|TRBV5-1|TRBJ2-1|many|16
CASSPTLAGDYNEQFF
TGCGCCAGCAGCCCGACCCTAGCGGGGGACTACAATGAGCAGTTCTTC
>TRBD2|TRBV4-1|TRBJ2-7|many|17
CASSQGLRTSGGNEQYF
TGCGCCAGCAGCCAAGGGCTACGAACTAGCGGGGGGAACGAGCAGTACTTC
>NA|TRBV6-5|TRBJ1-1|many|13
CASSQGPLTEAFF
TGTGCCAGCAGCCAGGGACCTCTCACTGAAGCTTTCTTT
>TRBD1|TRBV20-1|TRBJ2-2|many|12
CSARQGPGELFF
TGCAGTGCTCGACAGGGTCCCGGGGAGCTGTTTTTT
>NA|TRBV6-4|TRBJ1-1|many|13
CASSDLDVQGAFF
TGTGCCAGCAGTGATTTAGACGTCCAAGGGGCTTTCTTT
>NA|TRBV9|TRBJ2-2|many|14
CASSVANPTGELFF
TGTGCCAGCAGCGTAGCTAATCCCACCGGGGAGCTGTTTTTT
>NA|TRBV18|TRBJ2-1|many|15
CASSPYGSSYNEQFF
TGTGCCAGCTCACCATACGGAAGCTCCTACAATGAGCAGTTCTTC
>TRBD1|TRBV12-3/TRBV12-4|TRBJ2-2|many|14
CASSFTGGTGELFF
TGTGCCAGCAGTTTTACAGGGGGTACCGGGGAGCTGTTTTTT
>NA|TRBV20-1|TRBJ2-3|many|11
CSARGSDTQYF
TGCAGTGCTAGGGGATCAGATACGCAGTATTTT
>TRBD1|TRBV27|TRBJ1-3|many|15
CASSLFGQGANTIYF
TGTGCCAGCAGTTTATTTGGTCAGGGGGCGAACACCATATATTTT
>NA|TRBV7-7|TRBJ2-7|many|13
CASSLTLSSEQYF
TGTGCCAGCAGCCTAACCCTGTCTTCCGAGCAGTACTTC
>NA|TRBV20-1|TRBJ2-4|many|13
CSARDQQLSIQYF
TGCAGTGCTAGAGATCAACAGTTGTCCATTCAGTACTTC
>NA|TRBV4-1|TRBJ2-7|many|14
CASSAFTGAYEQYF
TGCGCCAGCAGCGCTTTCACCGGGGCCTACGAGCAGTACTTC
>NA|TRBV3-1|TRBJ2-5|many|15
CASSPTRGGGETQYF
TGTGCCAGCAGCCCCACTAGGGGGGGGGGAGAGACCCAGTACTTC
>TRBD2|TRBV12-3/TRBV12-4|TRBJ2-4|many|16
CASSLGAGDAKNIQYF
TGTGCCAGCAGTTTAGGAGCGGGGGACGCCAAAAACATTCAGTACTTC
>NA|TRBV2|TRBJ2-5|many|16
CASSEWVQGEQETQYF
TGTGCCAGCAGTGAATGGGTCCAGGGAGAGCAAGAGACCCAGTACTTC
>NA|TRBV5-1|TRBJ2-5|many|14
CASSLMGFQETQYF
TGCGCCAGCAGCTTGATGGGGTTTCAAGAGACCCAGTACTTC
>NA|TRBV29-1|TRBJ2-5|many|13
CSGAGDFQETQYF
TGCAGCGGCGCAGGCGATTTCCAAGAGACCCAGTACTTC
>NA|TRBV5-1|TRBJ2-5|many|11
CASSLKETQYF
TGCGCCAGCAGCTTGAAGGAGACCCAGTACTTC
>NA|TRBV15|TRBJ1-3|many|13
CATSRDRGVTIYF
TGTGCCACCAGCAGAGATCGGGGTGTCACCATATATTTT
>TRBD2|TRBV7-2|TRBJ2-3|many|16
CASSKGLAGVSDTQYF
TGTGCCAGCAGCAAGGGACTAGCGGGAGTATCAGATACGCAGTATTTT
>TRBD2|TRBV7-9|TRBJ2-5|many|16
CASSSGLAGRGETQYF
TGTGCCAGCAGCTCGGGACTAGCGGGACGGGGGGAGACCCAGTACTTC
>TRBD1|TRBV15|TRBJ1-5|many|16
CATSRGDRGLSQPQHF
TGTGCCACCAGCAGAGGGGACAGGGGGCTTAGTCAGCCCCAGCATTTT
>NA|TRBV12-3/TRBV12-4|TRBJ2-1|few|16
CASSFLAAGFRNEQFF
TGTGCCAGCAGTTTTTTAGCGGCAGGATTTAGGAATGAGCAGTTCTTC
>TRBD2|TRBV5-6|TRBJ2-7|many|14
CASSLGLAGDEQYF
TGTGCCAGCAGCTTGGGACTAGCGGGAGACGAGCAGTACTTC